This is a list of T cell receptor beta chains from one sample in a study of cytomegalovirus exposure and HLA in healthy donors. Using immunoSEQ multiplex PCR, the repertoire was profiled, and TCRdb retains in-frame clones only, with some absent. This sample has a few hundred thousand clones, with around four fifths found just once. Sequencing was performed on PBMCs. The receptors stem from a woman aged 45-60 years in good health and CMV-seropositive. CDR3s include the opening cysteine and the closing phenylalanine or tryptophan. A D gene is named only where the DNA matches it firmly. A row's size may be missing; if present it is once, few, many or a size class.

>TRBD1|14|TRBJ2-7|NA|TRBV27
TGTGCCAGCAGTCCGGGACAGGGGGCATGGGAGCAGTACTTC
CASSPGQGAWEQYF
>NA|14|TRBJ1-5|NA|TRBV6-1
TGTGCCAGCAGTGAAGAAGGGGGTTATCAGCCCCAGCATTTT
CASSEEGGYQPQHF
>NA|14|TRBJ2-1|once|TRBV7-6
TGTGCCAGCAGCTCTGACCCCTGGGAGGAGGGGCAGTTCTTC
CASSSDPWEEGQFF
>NA|14|TRBJ1-4|NA|TRBV27
TGTGCCAGCGGACCATGGGGCCACGGTGAAAAACTGTTTTTT
CASGPWGHGEKLFF
>TRBD2|15|TRBJ2-1|NA|TRBV9
TGTGCCAGCAGCGTAGGGCGGGGGGTCTACAATGAGCAGTTCTTC
CASSVGRGVYNEQFF
>TRBD1|14|TRBJ1-2|NA|TRBV28
TGTGCCAGCAGTCCTCCGGGACAGGGACATGGCTACACCTTC
CASSPPGQGHGYTF
>NA|16|TRBJ2-3|once|TRBV15
TGTGCCACCAGCAGTTTAGTGACTGCTAGCACAGATACGCAGTATTTT
CATSSLVTASTDTQYF
>NA|11|TRBJ1-1|NA|TRBV29-1
TGCAGCGTTGTCGAGGGCGGGGAAGCTTTCTTT
CSVVEGGEAFF
>NA|16|TRBJ1-3|NA|TRBV6-5
TGTGCCAGCAGTTACACCGCGGGGCCCTCTGGAAACACCATATATTTT
CASSYTAGPSGNTIYF
>NA|12|TRBJ1-2|NA|TRBV2
TGTGCCAGCAGTCCGGTCTCCGGTGGCTACACCTTC
CASSPVSGGYTF
>TRBD1|15|TRBJ1-5|NA|TRBV19
TGTGCCAGTAGTGAAACGGGACAGGGAAGACAGCCCCAGCATTTT
CASSETGQGRQPQHF
>NA|12|TRBJ2-1|NA|TRBV7-6
TGTGCCAGCAGCATCCTCAGGGGCTCTCAGTTCTTC
CASSILRGSQFF
>NA|14|TRBJ2-3|NA|TRBV27
TGTGCCAGCAGTTTGTGGGGGCCGACAGATACGCAGTATTTT
CASSLWGPTDTQYF
>TRBD1|13|TRBJ1-2|NA|TRBV28
TGTGCCAGCAGTTTAGACAGGGCCCGTGGCTACACCTTC
CASSLDRARGYTF
>TRBD1|16|TRBJ2-7|once|TRBV5-1
TGCGCCAGCAGCTTGGGCCCGGGACAGGGTGTCTACGAGCAGTACTTC
CASSLGPGQGVYEQYF
>TRBD2|19|TRBJ2-1|NA|TRBV7-3
TGTGCCAGCAGCTTAGAGCCGGGACTAGCGGGGATTGGCTACAATGAGCAGTTCTTC
CASSLEPGLAGIGYNEQFF
>TRBD1|13|TRBJ2-7|NA|TRBV29-1
TGCAGCGTAGGCATGGACAGGGACGCCGAGCAGTACTTC
CSVGMDRDAEQYF
>TRBD1|18|TRBJ1-2|NA|TRBV19
TGTGCCAGTAGTTCCAACTCACCGGGACAGGGGGCGCGGTATGGCTACACCTTC
CASSSNSPGQGARYGYTF
>TRBD1|14|TRBJ1-2|NA|TRBV27
TGTGCCAGCAGTCTACAGACAGGGATCTATGGCTACACCTTC
CASSLQTGIYGYTF
>NA|15|TRBJ1-2|NA|TRBV11-2
TGTGCCAGCAGCTTAGATGGGGGAGGTTCGGCTGGCTACACCTTC
CASSLDGGGSAGYTF
>NA|15|TRBJ1-5|NA|TRBV6-6
TGTGCCAGCTACGGTATGCGGGGGGCCCGTCAGCCCCAGCATTTT
CASYGMRGARQPQHF
>TRBD1|16|TRBJ1-2|NA|TRBV7-9
TGTGCCAGCAGCTTAGCCTTGATCAGGACAGGGCCTGGCTACACCTTC
CASSLALIRTGPGYTF
>TRBD2|14|TRBJ2-7|NA|TRBV28
TGTGCCAGCAGTCCGGGACTAGCGGTGTACGAGCAGTACTTC
CASSPGLAVYEQYF
>NA|12|TRBJ2-2|few|TRBV5-4
TGTGCCAGCAGCCGTTTAACCGGGGAGCTGTTTTTT
CASSRLTGELFF
>NA|15|TRBJ1-6|once|TRBV27
TGTGCCAGCAGTTTTCGGGTCTCCTATAATTCACCCCTCCACTTT
CASSFRVSYNSPLHF
>NA|14|TRBJ1-4|NA|TRBV7-9
TGTGCCAGCAACCCCAGTGCAGGGCCAGAAAAACTGTTTTTT
CASNPSAGPEKLFF
>TRBD1|15|TRBJ1-6|NA|TRBV5-1
TGCGCCAGCAGCTTGTCGACAGGGCCTAATTCACCCCTCCACTTT
CASSLSTGPNSPLHF
>NA|16|TRBJ2-2|NA|TRBV6-6
TGTGCCAGCAGTTACTCGCTAGCAGTGAACACCGGGGAGCTGTTTTTT
CASSYSLAVNTGELFF
>NA|13|TRBJ2-7|NA|TRBV5-1
TGCGCCAGCAGCTTCGACACTGCCTACGAGCAGTACTTC
CASSFDTAYEQYF
>NA|15|TRBJ2-1|NA|TRBV21-1
TGTGCCAGCAGTCTGGGACTAGCGGTATACAATGAGCAGTTCTTC
CASSLGLAVYNEQFF
>TRBD1|16|TRBJ1-4|NA|TRBV30
TGTGCCTGGAGTGATGGGACAGGGGGGACTAATGAAAAACTGTTTTTT
CAWSDGTGGTNEKLFF
>NA|13|TRBJ1-2|NA|TRBV11-2
TGTGCCAGCAGCTTAGACAGGGATAATGGCTACACCTTC
CASSLDRDNGYTF
>NA|13|TRBJ1-6|NA|TRBV5-4
TGTGCCAGCAGCCCCCCTCCGGGGTCACCCCTCCACTTT
CASSPPPGSPLHF
>NA|11|TRBJ2-7|NA|TRBV29-1
TGCAGCGTTGCAACCAGTCCCGAGCAGTACTTC
CSVATSPEQYF
>NA|14|TRBJ2-5|NA|TRBV4-2
TGTGCCAGCAGCCAAGATTTCAGTCAAGAGACCCAGTACTTC
CASSQDFSQETQYF